Below are 22 T cell receptor beta chains sequenced from a single sample in a study of control samples from healthy donors and cancer patients. Generated by immunoSEQ multiplex PCR, the TCRdb table keeps only in-frame clones and is missing some. The table records around 120,000 clones, roughly 91% of them present only once. The specimen sequenced was blood. Every receptor here comes from a woman between 65 and 79 years old in good health.

This clone has just a few counts. The chain combines TRBV7-2 with TRBJ2-2; 9 nucleotides agree with TRBD1. Germline-derived CDR1 and CDR2 are SGHTA and FQGNSA. V trimming: 1 base; J trimming: 3 bases; junction bases outside the gene matches: 0. The CDR3 spans 15 residues. The CDR3 nucleotides are TGTGCCAGCAGCTTAGGGACAGGGGACACCGGGGAGCTGTTTTTT. It specifies CASSLGTGDTGELFF.

CDR3 DNA sequence: TGCGCCAGCAGCACTCCAGAATTCTCCTACAATGAGCAGTTCTTC. Protein sequence: CASSTPEFSYNEQFF. The chain joins TRBV5-1 to TRBJ2-1; no firm D call. V was clipped by 4 bases and J by 0 bases, with 11 bases between them. Looked up from germline, CDR1 is SGHRS and CDR2 is YFSETQ. The CDR3 covers 15 residues.

The chain links TRBV23-1 to TRBJ1-1, with D perhaps TRBD1 (6 bases). TRBV23-1 has ORF status, its function being uncertain. This CDR3 comprises 11 residues. Trimming took 9 bases from V and 5 from J, leaving 10 bases between them. The CDR3 bases are TGCGCCAGAGGGGGGGGGACTGAAGCTTTCTTT. Translation: CARGGGTEAFF.

This clone is a singleton in its sample. The rearrangement uses TRBV7-9 and TRBJ1-2; maybe TRBD1 (6 bases). Germline V CDR1 and CDR2: SEHNR, FQNEAQ (reference sequence). Between the trimmed V and J ends, which lost 5 bases and 3 bases, there was a span of 16 bases. The CDR3 is 15 amino acids. CDR3 in amino acids: CASSRGAGFDYGYTF. In nucleotides, the CDR3 is TGTGCCAGCAGCCGGGGGGCGGGTTTCGACTATGGCTACACCTTC.

The V and J genes are TRBV7-2 and TRBJ2-7, with 7 positions matching TRBD1. Germline-derived CDR1 and CDR2 are SGHTA and FQGNSA. The ends lost 1 base at V and 3 bases at J; junction bases unmatched: 3. The CDR3 is 14 amino acids. The CDR3 spells CASSLGGQSYEQYF. CDR3 DNA: TGTGCCAGCAGCTTAGGGGGACAGAGCTACGAGCAGTACTTC.

V is TRBV5-6 and J is TRBJ1-1; TRBD1 is a possible D gene (5 bases). The germline V gene encodes CDR1 SGHDT and CDR2 YYEEEE. The CDR3 runs 14 residues. V lost 4 bases and J 1 base, leaving 11 bases between the germline ends. The CDR3 sequence: CASSQIDRNTEAFF. CDR3 nucleotide sequence: TGTGCCAGCAGCCAAATTGACAGGAACACTGAAGCTTTCTTT.

The chain links TRBV29-1 to TRBJ1-2; TRBD1 matches 9 bases. The CDR3 runs to 14 residues. Germline lookup yields CDR1 SQVTM and CDR2 ANQGSEA. Trimming cost V 7 bases and J 4 bases; bases outside gene matches: 10. The CDR3 region is CSADGDRDSYGYTF. The CDR3 DNA follows: TGCAGCGCTGATGGGGACAGGGACAGCTATGGCTACACCTTC. Variable domain in full (rest from reference TRBV29-1 and TRBJ1-2): SAVISQKPSRDICQRGTSLTIQCQVDSQVTMMFWYRQQPGQSLTLIATANQGSEATYESGFVIDKFPISRPNLTFSTLTVSNMSPEDSSIYLCSADGDRDSYGYTFGSGTRLTVV.

The chain joins TRBV2 to TRBJ1-4; D not resolved. The germline V gene encodes CDR1 SNHLY and CDR2 FYNNEI. The ends were cut back, 7 bases at V and 0 bases at J, with 12 bases in the middle. CDR3 length: 15 amino acids. DNA for the CDR3: TGTGCCAGCACCCAAATGGGGTCAACTAATGAAAAACTGTTTTTT. Its translation: CASTQMGSTNEKLFF.

The chain carries TRBV7-9 and TRBJ2-7; D gene ambiguous. Germline CDR1 is SEHNR and CDR2 is FQNEAQ (reference sequence). V was clipped by 5 bases and J by 4 bases, with 9 bases between them. There are 12 residues in the CDR3. CDR3 in DNA: TGTGCCAGCAGCCAGTCATCGTACGAGCAGTACTTC. Encoded protein: CASSQSSYEQYF.

J is TRBJ1-5 and V is TRBV7-3; D is unclear. Germline CDR1 reads SGHTA; CDR2 reads FQGTGA. V lost 6 bases to trimming and J lost 7 bases, with 13 bases between them. The CDR3 is 13 amino acids. CDR3 DNA sequence: TGTGCCAGCAGTCCGGGCCCCGGGCAGCCCCAGCATTTT. Amino acid sequence: CASSPGPGQPQHF.

The chain joins TRBV5-1 to TRBJ1-3; D is unclear. The germline V gene encodes CDR1 SGHRS and CDR2 YFSETQ. V lost 0 bases and J 2 bases, leaving 6 bases between the germline ends. The CDR3 contains 14 residues. This chain's CDR3 is CASSLGSAGNTIYF. The CDR3 DNA sequence: TGCGCCAGCAGCTTGGGGTCAGCTGGAAACACCATATATTTT.

In this sample, this clone turned up a few times. This chain joins TRBV19 and TRBJ1-5; D remains unclear. This CDR3 comprises 13 residues. CDR1 and CDR2 from the germline V gene are LNHDA and SQIVND (reference sequence). Trimming left V 3 bases short and J 3 bases short, with 6 bases between. The CDR3 loop reads CASSIAVNQPQHF. CDR3 DNA: TGTGCCAGTAGTATCGCAGTCAATCAGCCCCAGCATTTT. The whole variable domain, filled in from reference TRBV19 and TRBJ1-5, reads DGGITQSPKYLFRKEGQNVTLSCEQNLNHDAMYWYRQDPGQGLRLIYYSQIVNDFQKGDIAEGYSVSREKKESFPLTVTSAQKNPTAFYLCASSIAVNQPQHFGDGTRLSIL.

J is TRBJ2-7 and V is TRBV27; tentatively, D is TRBD1 (6 bases). This CDR3 comprises 12 residues. The V end was cut by 8 bases, the J end by 2 bases, with 10 bases between. Per the germline V gene, CDR1 is MNHEY and CDR2 is SMNVEV (reference sequence). The CDR3 sequence is CASRAGAYEQYF. Here the CDR3 DNA reads TGTGCCAGCCGGGCAGGGGCCTACGAGCAGTACTTC.

This chain connects TRBV6-5 to TRBJ1-2, with D possibly being TRBD1 (5 bases). Germline CDR1 reads MNHEY; CDR2 reads SVGAGI. Between the trimmed V and J ends, which lost 6 bases and 5 bases, there was a span of 19 bases. CDR3 length: 15 residues. The CDR3 spells CASRSAGGGRYGYTF. CDR3 DNA sequence: TGTGCCAGCAGGAGCGCCGGGGGAGGTCGGTATGGCTACACCTTC.

The J gene is TRBJ1-3, the V gene TRBV24-1; D gene ambiguous. The V gene lost 1 base and the J gene lost 0 bases, with 9 bases spanning the gap. CDR3 length: 16 residues. Germline-derived CDR1 and CDR2 are KGHDR and SFDVKD. The CDR3 DNA sequence: TGTGCCACCAGTGATTTAACGAATCTCTCTGGAAACACCATATATTTT. Encoded protein: CATSDLTNLSGNTIYF.

V and J are TRBV19 and TRBJ2-5; D remains ambiguous. This CDR3 has 13 residues. Per the germline V gene, CDR1 is LNHDA and CDR2 is SQIVND (reference sequence). Trimming left V 3 bases short and J 4 bases short, with 9 bases between. The CDR3 sequence is CASSMSGIETQYF. CDR3 sequence (DNA): TGTGCCAGTAGTATGAGTGGGATAGAGACCCAGTACTTC.

The chain carries TRBV7-2 and TRBJ1-1; D possibly corresponds to TRBD1 (5 bases). Trimming stripped 3 bases from V and 1 base from J, with 9 bases between. This CDR3 is 14 amino acids long. Germline loops: CDR1 SGHTA, CDR2 FQGNSA. As DNA, the CDR3 is TGTGCCAGCAGCTTTTACAGGCAGAACACTGAAGCTTTCTTT. Amino acids: CASSFYRQNTEAFF. The full variable domain, its missing parts supplied by reference TRBV7-2 and TRBJ1-1, is GAGVSQSPSNKVTEKGKDVELRCDPISGHTALYWYRQSLGQGLEFLIYFQGNSAPDKSGLPSDRFSAERTGGSVSTLTIQRTQQEDSAVYLCASSFYRQNTEAFFGQGTRLTVV.

The V and J genes are TRBV9 and TRBJ2-5; 10 bases match TRBD2. The J segment lost 4 bases and the V segment lost 7 bases, leaving 13 bases of the junction unmatched. The CDR3 runs to 16 residues. In germline, CDR1 is SGDLS, CDR2 YYNGEE. In DNA, the CDR3 is TGTGCCAGCGCCAACGAGCGGGGGGGCCTCGGAGAGACCCAGTACTTC. Its protein product is CASANERGGLGETQYF. The variable domain in full, completed from reference TRBV9 and TRBJ2-5, reads DSGVTQTPKHLITATGQRVTLRCSPRSGDLSVYWYQQSLDQGLQFLIQYYNGEERAKGNILERFSAQQFPDLHSELNLSSLELGDSALYFCASANERGGLGETQYFGPGTRLLVL.

The chain has TRBV9 and TRBJ1-1; unclear D gene. The V end was cut by 0 bases, the J end by 5 bases, with 11 bases between. Germline V gene sequence: CDR1 SGDLS, CDR2 YYNGEE. The CDR3 is 14 amino acids. The CDR3 DNA reads TGTGCCAGCAGCGTAGAGGCTCGGAGGACTGAAGCTTTCTTT. Amino acid sequence: CASSVEARRTEAFF.

The chain is built from TRBV4-3 and TRBJ1-2, with D hard to call. V lost 1 base, J lost 4 bases, and 13 bases lay in between. Germline-derived CDR1 and CDR2 are LGHNA and YSLEER. This CDR3 comprises 15 residues. In nucleotides, the CDR3 is TGCGCCAGCAGCCAAGTGGTCGGGTCCGGCTATGGCTACACCTTC. It encodes CASSQVVGSGYGYTF.

The gene calls are TRBV3-1 (or the pseudogene TRBV3-2) and TRBJ2-5; a possible D gene is TRBD1 (6 bases). Germline V gene lookup returns CDR1 LGHDT and CDR2 YNNKEL (reference sequence). Trimming pared 0 bases from V and 9 bases from J, leaving 14 bases between. This CDR3 comprises 14 residues. This chain's CDR3 is CASSQDGYPGAQYF. The CDR3 DNA follows: TGTGCCAGCAGCCAAGATGGCTACCCAGGGGCCCAGTACTTC.

The chain uses TRBV10-2 and TRBJ2-1, with TRBD2 identical over 13 bases. The length of the CDR3 is 17 residues. Germline loops: CDR1 WSHSY, CDR2 SAAADI. Trimming at V came to 0 bases and at J to 9 bases, leaving 8 bases not matched to a gene. The CDR3 spells CASSESPLAGGPSEQFF. CDR3 DNA: TGCGCCAGCAGTGAGTCCCCACTAGCGGGGGGGCCAAGTGAGCAGTTCTTC.